This TCR beta chain came from a study of shared clonotypes between healthy human individuals. The CDR3 is made up of 14 amino acids. V shed 6 bases and J shed 3 bases, with 11 bases lying between them. CDR1 is MNHEY, CDR2 SMNVEV, per germline (reference sequence). Measured with immunoSEQ multiplex PCR; TCRdb has only the in-frame clones, and not every one. The data show some 2,100,000 clones, approximately 94% seen once. Sequenced input: naive CD4+ T cells sorted from blood. The sample's subset: CD45RA+ positively selected. The TCR originated in a man younger than 35 in good health. The V gene is TRBV27, the J gene TRBJ1-4; D is ambiguous. The CDR3 bases are TGTGCCAGCAGCTCCTCATGGGCTAATGAAAAACTGTTTTTT. Translated: CASSSSWANEKLFF.